A selection of T cell receptor beta chains follows, all from one sample in a study of OX40 agonist ivuxolimab in advanced cancers. Assay: immunoSEQ multiplex PCR; the TCRdb copy retains only in-frame clones and omits some. The table records tens of thousands of clones, 85% to 90% of them present only once. The sample consisted of CD4+ or CD8+ T cells sorted from blood, taken in a trial of the OX40 agonist ivuxolimab. These TCRs come from an adult with an advanced solid tumor such as melanoma, head and neck, liver or kidney cancer. Both conserved end residues are part of each CDR3. A D gene is named only where the DNA matches it firmly. Expanded clones get a size class; other rows say once, few or many, or leave the size out.

size,J,V,D,CDR3,DNA
NA,TRBJ2-3,TRBV5-4,TRBD2,CASSLEAGGTDTQYF,TGTGCCAGCAGCTTGGAAGCGGGGGGCACAGATACGCAGTATTTT
NA,TRBJ1-4,TRBV9,TRBD1,CASSRTPGQSNEKLFF,TGTGCCAGCAGCAGAACCCCGGGACAGAGCAATGAAAAACTGTTTTTT
NA,TRBJ1-2,TRBV6-5,NA,CASRFNLGGYYTF,TGTGCCAGCAGATTCAACTTAGGAGGGTACTACACCTTC
NA,TRBJ2-3,TRBV5-1,NA,CASSLGRSTDTQYF,TGCGCCAGCAGCTTGGGACGTAGCACAGATACGCAGTATTTT
NA,TRBJ2-7,TRBV9,TRBD1,CASSTQGALGEQYF,TGTGCCAGCAGTACTCAGGGGGCGCTGGGGGAGCAGTACTTC
NA,TRBJ2-3,TRBV21-1,NA,CASSKVIEPSRRGTDTQYF,TGTGCCAGCAGCAAAGTGATTGAGCCTAGCAGGAGGGGCACAGATACGCAGTATTTT
NA,TRBJ2-1,TRBV4-3,TRBD2,CASSQGRSSGRGSYNEQFF,TGCGCCAGCAGCCAAGGGAGATCTAGCGGGAGGGGATCCTACAATGAGCAGTTCTTC
NA,TRBJ2-5,TRBV5-1,TRBD1,CASSVRTGGPRETQYF,TGCGCCAGCAGCGTCAGGACAGGGGGCCCTAGGGAGACCCAGTACTTC
few,TRBJ2-1,TRBV10-3,NA,CAISERGAGPSYNEQFF,TGTGCCATCAGTGAGAGGGGGGCTGGTCCCTCCTACAATGAGCAGTTCTTC
NA,TRBJ2-2,TRBV7-2,NA,CASSQRGAPNTGELFF,TGTGCCAGCAGCCAGAGGGGGGCGCCGAACACCGGGGAGCTGTTTTTT
NA,TRBJ2-7,TRBV7-2,TRBD2,CASSLVVGGNYEQYF,TGTGCCAGCAGCTTAGTAGTCGGGGGGAACTACGAGCAGTACTTC
NA,TRBJ2-5,TRBV14,TRBD1,CASRNRGSSETQYF,TGTGCCAGCAGGAACAGGGGAAGTTCGGAGACCCAGTACTTC
NA,TRBJ2-1,TRBV2,NA,CASSGAGPQNEQFF,TGTGCCAGCAGCGGCGCCGGGCCCCAAAATGAGCAGTTCTTC
NA,TRBJ2-1,TRBV4-3,NA,CASSQDFRRDEQFF,TGCGCCAGCAGCCAAGATTTCCGTCGCGATGAGCAGTTCTTC
few,TRBJ2-5,TRBV6-1,TRBD1,CASGISGTGQETQYF,TGTGCCAGCGGGATTTCCGGGACAGGTCAAGAGACCCAGTACTTC
NA,TRBJ1-3,TRBV21-1,NA,CASSKGEGRGPGNTIYF,TGTGCCAGCAGCAAAGGCGAAGGCAGGGGGCCCGGAAACACCATATATTTT
once,TRBJ1-1,TRBV7-2,NA,CASSLDRGATEAFF,TGTGCCAGCAGCTTAGATAGGGGCGCCACTGAAGCTTTCTTT
NA,TRBJ2-7,TRBV6-5,TRBD1,CASSYSRQGEQYF,TGTGCCAGCAGTTACTCCAGACAGGGCGAGCAGTACTTC
NA,TRBJ2-1,TRBV7-9,TRBD2,CASSGLAGGVAIDEQFF,TGTGCCAGCAGCGGACTAGCGGGGGGAGTGGCCATAGATGAGCAGTTCTTC
NA,TRBJ1-5,TRBV19,NA,CASNAAALNQPQHF,TGTGCCAGTAATGCGGCCGCTCTTAATCAGCCCCAGCATTTT
NA,TRBJ1-2,TRBV5-1,TRBD1,CASRPQNRGQHGYTF,TGTGCCAGCAGACCACAAAACAGGGGGCAGCATGGCTACACCTTC
NA,TRBJ1-1,TRBV18,NA,CASSPGQNTEAFF,TGTGCCAGCTCACCGGGACAGAACACTGAAGCTTTCTTT
NA,TRBJ2-3,TRBV30,TRBD2,CAWSRAGGTDTQYF,TGTGCCTGGAGCCGGGCGGGAGGTACAGATACGCAGTATTTT
NA,TRBJ1-4,TRBV9,TRBD1,CASSFRDRPEKLFF,TGTGCCAGCAGCTTCCGGGACAGGCCCGAAAAACTGTTTTTT
NA,TRBJ2-4,TRBV18,NA,CASSQQGTGIQYF,TGTGCCAGCTCACAACAGGGTACAGGCATTCAGTACTTC
NA,TRBJ2-1,TRBV10-1,NA,CASSEGGGHTSSYNEQFF,TGCGCCAGCAGTGAAGGGGGGGGACACACGAGCTCCTACAATGAGCAGTTCTTC
NA,TRBJ2-3,TRBV19,NA,CASSIRPHLTDTQYF,TGTGCCAGTAGTATAAGGCCACACCTCACAGATACGCAGTATTTT
NA,TRBJ2-3,TRBV5-4,NA,CASSSKQNSFTDTQYF,TGTGCCAGCAGCTCAAAACAGAACTCCTTCACAGATACGCAGTATTTT
once,TRBJ2-7,TRBV27,TRBD2,CATSRGLGPSYEQYF,TGTGCCACCAGTCGGGGACTAGGACCCTCCTACGAGCAGTACTTC
NA,TRBJ2-1,TRBV7-2,NA,CASSSSSYNEQFF,TGTGCCAGCAGCTCGAGCTCCTACAATGAGCAGTTCTTC
few,TRBJ2-6,TRBV27,NA,CASSFITAGANVLTF,TGTGCCAGCAGTTTTATAACAGCTGGGGCCAACGTCCTGACTTTC
NA,TRBJ2-7,TRBV18,TRBD2,CASLPRTSGVTAGEQYF,TGTGCCAGCTTACCCCGGACTAGCGGGGTTACGGCGGGGGAGCAGTACTTC
once,TRBJ2-2,TRBV4-1,TRBD2,CASSQDASGRSGELFF,TGCGCCAGCAGCCAAGATGCTAGCGGGAGATCTGGGGAGCTGTTTTTT
NA,TRBJ2-1,TRBV6-6,TRBD2,CASSFPGLAGNEQFF,TGTGCCAGCAGTTTCCCGGGACTAGCGGGAAATGAGCAGTTCTTC
NA,TRBJ2-3,TRBV19,NA,CASSIRGFSTDTQYF,TGTGCCAGTAGTATACGGGGTTTTAGCACAGATACGCAGTATTTT
NA,TRBJ2-7,TRBV5-4,NA,CASSFYRWEYF,TGTGCCAGCAGCTTCTACAGGTGGGAGTACTTC
medium-sized,TRBJ2-2,TRBV7-6,NA,CASSLARSNTGELFF,TGTGCCAGCAGCTTAGCCAGGAGCAACACCGGGGAGCTGTTTTTT
NA,TRBJ2-5,TRBV20-1,NA,CSAALDATQYF,TGCAGTGCTGCCCTGGACGCGACCCAGTACTTC
NA,TRBJ1-4,TRBV7-9,TRBD1,CASSPGQGAIEKLFF,TGTGCCAGCAGCCCCGGACAGGGGGCAATCGAAAAACTGTTTTTT
NA,TRBJ2-2,TRBV5-1,TRBD2,CASSLGQLLAGVRSGELFF,TGCGCCAGCAGCTTGGGTCAACTACTAGCGGGGGTCCGGTCCGGGGAGCTGTTTTTT
NA,TRBJ2-5,TRBV30,NA,CAWSGLLRHGRETQYF,TGTGCCTGGAGTGGTCTGTTACGACATGGTAGAGAGACCCAGTACTTC
once,TRBJ1-3,TRBV7-9,NA,CASSQGTAYSGNTIYF,TGTGCCAGCAGCCAGGGGACGGCTTACTCTGGAAACACCATATATTTT